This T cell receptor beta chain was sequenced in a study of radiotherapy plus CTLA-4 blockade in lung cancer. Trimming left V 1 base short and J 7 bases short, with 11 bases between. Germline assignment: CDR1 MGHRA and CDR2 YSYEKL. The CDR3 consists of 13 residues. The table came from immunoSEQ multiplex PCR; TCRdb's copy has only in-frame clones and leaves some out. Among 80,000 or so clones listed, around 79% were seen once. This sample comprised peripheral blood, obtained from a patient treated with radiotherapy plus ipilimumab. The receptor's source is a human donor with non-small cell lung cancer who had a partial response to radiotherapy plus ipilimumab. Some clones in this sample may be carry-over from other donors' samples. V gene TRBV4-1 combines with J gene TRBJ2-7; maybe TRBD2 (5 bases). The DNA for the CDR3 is TGCGCCAGCAGCCAAGTCTATGGCGGGGAGCAGTACTTC. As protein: CASSQVYGGEQYF.